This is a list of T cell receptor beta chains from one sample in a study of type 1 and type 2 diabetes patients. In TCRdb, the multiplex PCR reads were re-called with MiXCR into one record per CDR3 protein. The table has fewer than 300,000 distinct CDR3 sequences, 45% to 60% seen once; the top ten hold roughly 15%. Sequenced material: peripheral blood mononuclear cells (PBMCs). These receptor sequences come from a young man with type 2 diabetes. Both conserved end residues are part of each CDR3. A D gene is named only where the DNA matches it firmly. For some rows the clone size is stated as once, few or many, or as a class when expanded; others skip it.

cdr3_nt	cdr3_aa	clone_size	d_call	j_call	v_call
TGTGCCAGTAGTATAGCAGGCGCGGGCGCCTACGAGCAGCACTTC	CASSIAGAGAYEQHF	-	-	TRBJ2-7	TRBV19
TGTGCCAGTAGTATGGGTCAGGTATACAATCAGCCCCAGCATTTT	CASSMGQVYNQPQHF	-	-	TRBJ1-5	TRBV19
TGTGCCAGCAGTGAACCGCGCCACCGGGGCGAGCAGTACTTC	CASSEPRHRGEQYF	-	-	TRBJ2-7	TRBV25-1
TGTGCCAGCAGTTTTGCGGAAACCTACAATGAGCAGTTCTTC	CASSFAETYNEQFF	few	-	TRBJ2-1	TRBV12-3/TRBV12-4
TGTGCCAGCAGTATGGGCGAAAAACTGTTTTTT	CASSMGEKLFF	few	-	TRBJ1-4	TRBV6-6
TGCAGTGCTAACTCCCCCGGCCCCTACGAGCAGTACTTC	CSANSPGPYEQYF	-	-	TRBJ2-7	TRBV20-1
TGTGCCAGCAGTTCCCCCGGGACAGGGGACTACGAGCAGTACTTC	CASSSPGTGDYEQYF	-	TRBD1	TRBJ2-7	TRBV28
TGTGCCAGCAGCCCGAGGGGAGGAGATACCGGGGAGCTGTTTTTT	CASSPRGGDTGELFF	-	-	TRBJ2-2	TRBV9
TGCAGTGCTAGAGACCAGACAGACTCTACCTACGAGCAGTACTTC	CSARDQTDSTYEQYF	few	-	TRBJ2-7	TRBV20-1
TGTGCCAGCAGTGGGGCTAGCGGGTCCAGGGAGCAGTACTTC	CASSGASGSREQYF	-	TRBD2	TRBJ2-7	TRBV2
TGTGCCACCGCGGGACAGGGAGGCACAGATACGCAGTATTTT	CATAGQGGTDTQYF	few	TRBD1	TRBJ2-3	TRBV15
TGTGCCAGCAGCCAACCTACAGGGGGTAATGAAAAACTGTTTTTT	CASSQPTGGNEKLFF	-	TRBD1	TRBJ1-4	TRBV3-1
TGCGCCAGCAGCCAAGCTAGAAGCACAGATACGCAGTATTTT	CASSQARSTDTQYF	few	-	TRBJ2-3	TRBV4-1
TGTGCCAGCAGCTTGGTAGTGGGGACCCAGTACTTC	CASSLVVGTQYF	-	-	TRBJ2-5	TRBV5-8
TGTGCCAGCAGCTCCCCAGTAGCGGGAGGGGCAGATACGCAGTATTTT	CASSSPVAGGADTQYF	few	TRBD2	TRBJ2-3	TRBV5-1
TGTGCCAGCAGCTCCACTCCGGGACTAGCGGGGGGGCAGAGGGAGCAGTTCTTC	CASSSTPGLAGGQREQFF	-	TRBD2	TRBJ2-1	TRBV7-3
TGCGCCAGCAGCTTTTTCGAAGAGACCCAGTACTTC	CASSFFEETQYF	-	-	TRBJ2-5	TRBV5-1
TGTGCCAGCAGCTTGAGTCAGGAAGATGGCTACACCTTC	CASSLSQEDGYTF	few	-	TRBJ1-2	TRBV7-9
TGTGCCAGCACGGACAGGGATCGCTACACCTTC	CASTDRDRYTF	few	TRBD1	TRBJ1-2	TRBV2
TGTGCCAGCAGCCCCACTAGCGGGGGGGGAACAGATACGCAGTATTTT	CASSPTSGGGTDTQYF	-	TRBD2	TRBJ2-3	TRBV7-3
TGTGCCAGCACCGAGGGCAGCTTAAACTATGGCTACACCTTC	CASTEGSLNYGYTF	-	-	TRBJ1-2	TRBV12-3/TRBV12-4
TGTGCCACCAGCCCGATTGGGGGCTCGGGATACTACGAGCAGTACTTC	CATSPIGGSGYYEQYF	few	-	TRBJ2-7	TRBV15
TGTGCCAGCAGTTTAGCCCCGACAGGCACTGAAGCTTTCTTT	CASSLAPTGTEAFF	few	-	TRBJ1-1	TRBV12-3/TRBV12-4
TGCGCCAGCAGCCAAGCGTTCTTTGGAGAGACCCAGTACTTC	CASSQAFFGETQYF	-	-	TRBJ2-5	TRBV4-3
TGTGCCAGCAGGGCCGAGGACTTTTACGAGCAGTACTTC	CASRAEDFYEQYF	-	-	TRBJ2-7	TRBV2
TGTGCCAGCAGCTCCCAAGCAGGGGTTGGTGAAAAACTGTTTTTT	CASSSQAGVGEKLFF	-	-	TRBJ1-4	TRBV7-2
TGTGCCAGCCAGGCTGCTGCTAGCCGGTCAGATACGCAGTATTTT	CASQAAASRSDTQYF	-	-	TRBJ2-3	TRBV7-9
TGTGCCAGTAGTATAGGGACCATGGAATCACCCCTCCACTTT	CASSIGTMESPLHF	-	-	TRBJ1-6	TRBV19
TGTGCCAGCAGCTCCTCAGGGCTTGACGAGCAGTACTTC	CASSSSGLDEQYF	-	-	TRBJ2-7	TRBV7-9